A single sample is the source of the 10 T cell receptor beta chains below, sequenced in a study of cytomegalovirus exposure and HLA in healthy donors. The PCR contained 60 Vbeta and 13 Jbeta primers. TCRdb's copy holds only in-frame clones and misses some; the assay was immunoSEQ multiplex PCR. The sample shows about 170,000 clones, roughly 80% of them seen only once. The sequenced sample was PBMCs. These TCRs come from a woman aged 18-29 years in good health and CMV-seropositive.

This clone is a singleton in its sample. The chain uses TRBV7-9 and TRBJ2-5; tentative D call: TRBD2 (5 bases). Trimming took off 2 bases at V and 5 bases at J, with 9 bases between the two ends. The CDR3 is 13 amino acids. Germline V CDR1 and CDR2: SEHNR, FQNEAQ (reference sequence). The CDR3, as DNA: TGTGCCAGCAGCTTATCTAGCATGGAGACCCAGTACTTC. Its protein product is CASSLSSMETQYF.

The rearrangement joins TRBV6-5 to TRBJ1-4; 9 positions agree with TRBD1. The V gene end was trimmed by 6 bases and the J gene end by 7 bases; junction bases not matched to a gene: 6. Germline-derived CDR1 and CDR2 are MNHEY and SVGAGI. The CDR3 covers 14 residues. The CDR3 loop is CASSRGQGGEKLFF. CDR3 sequence (DNA): TGTGCCAGCAGCCGGGGACAGGGAGGTGAAAAACTGTTTTTT.

The chain couples TRBV7-9 to TRBJ2-3, with TRBD1 as a possible D gene (5 bases). Germline V gene lookup returns CDR1 SEHNR and CDR2 FQNEAQ (reference sequence). The CDR3 runs to 14 residues. V was cut by 2 bases and J by 5 bases, with 11 bases left in between. The DNA of the CDR3 is TGTGCCAGCAGCTTAAATCAGGACATAGATACGCAGTATTTT. Translated, it gives CASSLNQDIDTQYF.

V is TRBV28 and J is TRBJ1-2; 9 positions match TRBD1. Germline V lookup: CDR1 MDHEN, CDR2 SYDVKM. The J segment lost 4 bases and the V segment lost 6 bases, leaving 9 bases of the junction unmatched. The CDR3 has 15 amino acids. The CDR3 is CASRTGTGHGYGYTF. The CDR3 DNA follows: TGTGCCAGCAGGACCGGGACAGGGCACGGCTATGGCTACACCTTC.

The chain couples TRBV5-1 to TRBJ2-2; 10 bases fit TRBD1. This CDR3 is 15 amino acids long. Germline values: CDR1 SGHRS, CDR2 YFSETQ. Trimming at V came to 4 bases and at J to 4 bases, leaving 4 bases not matched to a gene. CDR3 region: CASSRDRGRTGELFF. The CDR3, as DNA: TGCGCCAGCAGCAGAGACAGGGGGCGCACCGGGGAGCTGTTTTTT.

The chain combines TRBV5-4 with TRBJ1-2, with D perhaps TRBD1 (6 bases). Germline assignment: CDR1 SGHNT and CDR2 YYREEE (reference sequence). Trimming stripped 0 bases from V and 8 bases from J, with 14 bases between. There are 14 residues in the CDR3. The CDR3 reads CASSLVGQTGGYTF. CDR3 DNA: TGTGCCAGCAGCTTGGTTGGACAGACCGGGGGCTACACCTTC.

The V gene is TRBV6-5, the J gene TRBJ1-1; no clear D gene. Germline values: CDR1 MNHEY, CDR2 SVGAGI. The CDR3 extends over 16 amino acids. V was shortened by 4 bases and J by 0 bases, with 15 bases between the two germline ends. The CDR3 DNA reads TGTGCCAGCAGTTCTCTTCCAGACTCTATGAACACTGAAGCTTTCTTT. Its translation is CASSSLPDSMNTEAFF.

V gene TRBV5-6 combines with J gene TRBJ2-7, with TRBD1 matching over 9 bases. Germline values: CDR1 SGHDT, CDR2 YYEEEE. The length of the CDR3 is 15 residues. V lost 0 bases to trimming and J lost 2 bases; unmatched junction nucleotides: 3. This chain's CDR3 is CASSLGTGVTYEQYF. The DNA of the CDR3 is TGTGCCAGCAGCTTGGGGACAGGGGTCACCTACGAGCAGTACTTC.

V usage is TRBV7-6 and J usage is TRBJ1-2; no firm D call. The germline V gene encodes CDR1 SGHVS and CDR2 FNYEAQ. The CDR3 extends over 13 amino acids. V was cut by 1 base and J by 8 bases, with 11 bases left in between. Here the CDR3 DNA reads TGTGCCAGCAGCTTAGGGAGGAGGGAGGGCTACACCTTC. Amino acids: CASSLGRREGYTF.

Written as DNA, the CDR3 is TGCGCCAGCAGCTCCCCCCTGCGCGGAGACTATGGCTACACCTTC. This sequence encodes CASSSPLRGDYGYTF. This chain joins TRBV4-1 and TRBJ1-2, with D uncertain. The CDR3 extends over 15 amino acids. Germline assignment: CDR1 MGHRA and CDR2 YSYEKL. Trimming cost V 5 bases and J 3 bases, with 16 bases left between them.